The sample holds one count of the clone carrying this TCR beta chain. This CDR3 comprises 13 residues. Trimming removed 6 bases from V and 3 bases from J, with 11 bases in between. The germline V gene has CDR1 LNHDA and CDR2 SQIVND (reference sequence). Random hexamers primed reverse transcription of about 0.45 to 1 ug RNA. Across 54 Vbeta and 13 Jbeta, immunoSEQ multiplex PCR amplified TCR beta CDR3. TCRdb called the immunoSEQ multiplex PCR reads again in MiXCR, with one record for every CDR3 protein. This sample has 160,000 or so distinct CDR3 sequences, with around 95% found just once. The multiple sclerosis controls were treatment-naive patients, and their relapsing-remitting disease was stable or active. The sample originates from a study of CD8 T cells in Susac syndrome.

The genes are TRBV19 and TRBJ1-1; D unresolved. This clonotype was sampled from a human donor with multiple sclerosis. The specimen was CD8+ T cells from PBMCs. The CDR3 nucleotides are TGTGCCAGTAGCGGGTCTGCCTACACTGAAGCTTTCTTT. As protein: CASSGSAYTEAFF.